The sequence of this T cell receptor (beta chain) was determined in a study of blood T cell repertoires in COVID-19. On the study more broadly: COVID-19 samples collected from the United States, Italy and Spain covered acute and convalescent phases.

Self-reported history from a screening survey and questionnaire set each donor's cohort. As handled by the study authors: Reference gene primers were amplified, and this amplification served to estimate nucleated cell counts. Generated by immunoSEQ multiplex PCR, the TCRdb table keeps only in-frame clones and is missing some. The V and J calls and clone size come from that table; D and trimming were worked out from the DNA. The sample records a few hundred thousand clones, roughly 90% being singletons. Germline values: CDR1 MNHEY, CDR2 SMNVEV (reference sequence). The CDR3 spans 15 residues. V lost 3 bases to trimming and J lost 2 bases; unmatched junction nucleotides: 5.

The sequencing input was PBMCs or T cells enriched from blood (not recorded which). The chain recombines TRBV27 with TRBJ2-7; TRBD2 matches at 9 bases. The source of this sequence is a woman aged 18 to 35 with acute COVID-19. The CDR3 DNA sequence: TGTGCCAGCAGTTTTAAGCCTAGCGGGGCCTACGAGCAGTACTTC. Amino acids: CASSFKPSGAYEQYF.